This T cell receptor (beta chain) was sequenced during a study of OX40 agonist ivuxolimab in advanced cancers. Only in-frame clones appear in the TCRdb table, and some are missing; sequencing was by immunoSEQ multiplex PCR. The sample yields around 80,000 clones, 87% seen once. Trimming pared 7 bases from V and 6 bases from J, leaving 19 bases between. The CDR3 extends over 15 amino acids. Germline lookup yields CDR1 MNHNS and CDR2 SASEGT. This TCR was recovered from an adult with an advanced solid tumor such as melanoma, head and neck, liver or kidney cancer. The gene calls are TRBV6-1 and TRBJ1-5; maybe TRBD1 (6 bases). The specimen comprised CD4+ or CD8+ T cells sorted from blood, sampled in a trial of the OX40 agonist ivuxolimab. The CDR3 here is CASTLRGQGPQPQHF. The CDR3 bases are TGTGCCAGCACCCTCCGGGGGCAGGGCCCTCAGCCCCAGCATTTT.